The 19 T cell receptor beta chains presented below share a single source sample, sequenced in a study of T cell responses to AZD1222 COVID-19 vaccine. Assay: immunoSEQ multiplex PCR; the TCRdb copy retains only in-frame clones and omits some. The table lists 90,000 to 150,000 clones, approximately 84% of them singletons, with approximately 9.3% in the top ten. The sequences come from peripheral blood, collected on day 0 of AZD1222 vaccination. Receptor source: an adult in good health.

This chain uses TRBV27 with TRBJ1-1; 7 bases align to TRBD1. This CDR3 is built from 16 residues. Trimming removed 6 bases from V and 4 bases from J; junction bases left unmatched: 14. CDR1 and CDR2 from the germline V gene are MNHEY and SMNVEV (reference sequence). The CDR3 sequence: CASSPTVAQGVTEAFF. CDR3 bases: TGTGCCAGCAGCCCAACCGTAGCCCAGGGGGTCACTGAAGCTTTCTTT.

This sequence joins TRBV11-3 and TRBJ2-7, with 10 bases that match TRBD2. There are 16 residues in the CDR3. The germline gives CDR1 SGHNT, CDR2 YENEEA. After removal of 5 bases from V and 1 base from J, the junction contained 8 bases not matched to a gene. The CDR3 loop reads CASSPRGLADSYEQYF. CDR3 nucleotides: TGTGCCAGCAGCCCCCGCGGACTAGCGGATTCCTACGAGCAGTACTTC.

The CDR3 reads CASSLWTGKADTQYF. The CDR3 nucleotides read TGTGCCAGCAGCCTCTGGACAGGGAAGGCAGATACGCAGTATTTT. The chain has TRBV3-1 (or the pseudogene TRBV3-2) and TRBJ2-3, with TRBD1 identical over 8 bases. The CDR3 spans 15 residues. Germline values: CDR1 LGHDT, CDR2 YNNKEL (reference sequence). Trimming removed 4 bases from V and 4 bases from J; junction bases left unmatched: 7.

The chain combines TRBV18 with TRBJ1-1; 9 positions agree with TRBD1. V lost 4 bases to trimming and J lost 3 bases; unmatched junction nucleotides: 3. Germline loops: CDR1 KGHSH, CDR2 LQKENI. The CDR3 length is 14 residues. CDR3 region: CASSRTGVDTEAFF. The CDR3 DNA reads as TGTGCCAGCTCACGGACAGGGGTCGACACTGAAGCTTTCTTT.

This chain joins TRBV7-2 and TRBJ2-7; 8 bases match TRBD1. J lost 4 bases, V lost 4 bases, and 6 bases had no gene match. CDR1 is SGHTA, CDR2 FQGNSA, per germline. The CDR3 runs to 14 residues. CDR3 loop: CASSSTGVKYEQYF. Written as DNA, the CDR3 is TGTGCCAGCAGCTCGACAGGGGTTAAGTACGAGCAGTACTTC.

The chain is built from TRBV6-5 and TRBJ1-2; D is unclear. V was shortened by 0 bases and J by 5 bases, with 7 bases between the two germline ends. CDR3 length equals 13 residues. CDR1 is MNHEY, CDR2 SVGAGI, per germline. The CDR3 DNA is TGTGCCAGCAGTTACTCGACTGGGTATGGCTACACCTTC. Amino acids: CASSYSTGYGYTF.

This clone has more than one count but fewer than ten. The chain joins TRBV6-5 to TRBJ2-1; D call uncertain. In germline, CDR1 is MNHEY, CDR2 SVGAGI. V was pared by 7 bases and J by 9 bases, with 10 bases between. The CDR3 length is 11 residues. CDR3 nucleotide sequence: TGTGCCAGCACTGCACGCAGTGAGCAGTTCTTC. Residues: CASTARSEQFF.

The chain couples TRBV7-9 to TRBJ2-7; perhaps D is TRBD1 or TRBD2 (5 bases each). The CDR3 is 14 residues long. The germline V and J ends were trimmed by 3 bases and 2 bases, with 11 bases remaining between them. CDR1 is SEHNR, CDR2 FQNEAQ, per germline (reference sequence). The CDR3 bases are TGTGCCAGCAGCTTCCGGGACGGAGCCTACGAGCAGTACTTC. This translates into CASSFRDGAYEQYF.

The chain carries TRBV5-1 and TRBJ1-2; TRBD1 aligns across 7 bases. The CDR3 has 16 residues. The V gene's germline CDR1 is SGHRS and CDR2 YFSETQ. With 4 bases clipped from V and 0 bases from J, the junction kept 9 bases outside the gene matches. CDR3 DNA: TGCGCCAGCAGCCGAACCGACAGGGCGCCTAACTATGGCTACACCTTC. This codes for CASSRTDRAPNYGYTF. Supplemented by reference TRBV5-1 and TRBJ1-2, the full variable domain reads KAGVTQTPRYLIKTRGQQVTLSCSPISGHRSVSWYQQTPGQGLQFLFEYFSETQRNKGNFPGRFSGRQFSNSRSEMNVSTLELGDSALYLCASSRTDRAPNYGYTFGSGTRLTVV.

The chain links TRBV5-6 to TRBJ2-3, with a weak D call TRBD2 (6 bases). The CDR3 has 15 amino acids. Germline CDR1 SGHDT, CDR2 YYEEEE. Trimming stripped 1 base from V and 1 base from J, with 10 bases between. The CDR3 sequence is CASSLLEGGTDTQYF. The CDR3 bases are TGTGCCAGCAGCTTGCTGGAGGGCGGCACAGATACGCAGTATTTT. The whole variable domain, remainder taken from reference TRBV5-6 and TRBJ2-3, is DAGVTQSPTHLIKTRGQQVTLRCSPKSGHDTVSWYQQALGQGPQFIFQYYEEEERQRGNFPDRFSGHQFPNYSSELNVNALLLGDSALYLCASSLLEGGTDTQYFGPGTRLTVL.

The gene calls are TRBV3-1 (or the pseudogene TRBV3-2) and TRBJ1-1, with a tentative D call TRBD1 (6 bases). Germline values: CDR1 LGHDT, CDR2 YNNKEL (reference sequence). Trimming shortened V by 1 base and J by 0 bases, and 18 bases separated the two germline ends. The CDR3 consists of 18 residues. The CDR3 loop reads CASSQALLGGTLNTEAFF. In DNA form, the CDR3 reads TGTGCCAGCAGCCAAGCCCTCCTAGGGGGGACCTTGAACACTGAAGCTTTCTTT.

The CDR3 spells CASSSGSGGIGEKLFF. In DNA, the CDR3 is TGCGCCAGCAGCTCGGGATCAGGGGGAATCGGGGAAAAACTGTTTTTT. V gene TRBV5-1 combines with J gene TRBJ1-4, with 7 bases lining up with TRBD1. The J segment lost 8 bases and the V segment lost 3 bases, leaving 13 bases of the junction unmatched. The CDR3 loop spans 16 amino acids. Germline V gene lookup returns CDR1 SGHRS and CDR2 YFSETQ. Using reference TRBV5-1 and TRBJ1-4 for the parts outside the CDR3, the full variable domain is KAGVTQTPRYLIKTRGQQVTLSCSPISGHRSVSWYQQTPGQGLQFLFEYFSETQRNKGNFPGRFSGRQFSNSRSEMNVSTLELGDSALYLCASSSGSGGIGEKLFFGSGTQLSVL.

The chain links TRBV27 to TRBJ1-2; 8 nucleotides align to TRBD1. The CDR3 is made up of 12 amino acids. CDR1 and CDR2 (germline): MNHEY, SMNVEV (reference sequence). The V gene end was trimmed by 3 bases and the J gene end by 8 bases; junction bases not matched to a gene: 2. As DNA, the CDR3 is TGTGCCAGCAGTTTGACAGGGGACGGCTACACCTTC. This sequence encodes CASSLTGDGYTF.

The chain joins TRBV9 to TRBJ2-1; 8 positions match TRBD2. The junction had 2 bases not matched to a gene; V was cut back by 0 bases and J by 9 bases. The CDR3 loop spans 13 amino acids. The germline V gene has CDR1 SGDLS and CDR2 YYNGEE. In DNA, the CDR3 is TGTGCCAGCAGCGTAGGGACTAGCATTGAGCAGTTCTTC. This codes for CASSVGTSIEQFF.

This chain joins TRBV19 and TRBJ2-7; the D gene could be TRBD1 or TRBD2 (7 bases each). The CDR3 is 14 residues long. Germline V gene lookup returns CDR1 LNHDA and CDR2 SQIVND (reference sequence). V was shortened by 9 bases and J by 7 bases, with 22 bases between the two germline ends. The CDR3 sequence is CASTRGGTGEEQYF. In nucleotides, the CDR3 is TGTGCCAGCACCAGGGGGGGGACCGGCGAGGAGCAGTACTTC.

The rearrangement uses TRBV4-2 and TRBJ2-5; TRBD2 matches at 8 bases. There are 17 residues in the CDR3. The J segment lost 0 bases and the V segment lost 3 bases, leaving 9 bases of the junction unmatched. Germline V gene sequence: CDR1 LGHNA, CDR2 YNFKEQ. The CDR3 DNA is TGTGCCAGCAGCCAGGGACCTAGCGGGCAGTACCAAGAGACCCAGTACTTC. Translated: CASSQGPSGQYQETQYF.

In the case of this clone: A read error is possible here, since a much larger clone lies one base away. Other nucleotide sequences in the sample specify the same CDR3. The genes are TRBV19 and TRBJ2-7, with 7 bases fitting TRBD1. Germline loops: CDR1 LNHDA, CDR2 SQIVND (reference sequence). The CDR3 extends over 15 amino acids. The CDR3 protein is CASSSRQGVSYEQYF. CDR3 coding DNA: TGTGCTAGTAGCAGTCGCCAGGGGGTCTCCTACGAGCAGTACTTC.

The V and J genes are TRBV2 and TRBJ1-1, with no clear D. The germline V gene encodes CDR1 SNHLY and CDR2 FYNNEI. V lost 1 base and J 2 bases, leaving 8 bases between the germline ends. The CDR3 is made up of 14 amino acids. The CDR3 region has the DNA TGTGCCAGCAGTGAAGGTCTCTCTAACACTGAAGCTTTCTTT. Its translation: CASSEGLSNTEAFF.

V gene TRBV19 combines with J gene TRBJ1-2; D may be TRBD1 (6 bases). The CDR3 totals 17 residues. V lost 7 bases and J 1 base, leaving 22 bases between the germline ends. Germline assignment: CDR1 LNHDA and CDR2 SQIVND (reference sequence). The CDR3 bases are TGTGCCAGTACCAGCACCCCAGGGGTTCGAGATAACTATGGCTACACCTTC. Its protein product is CASTSTPGVRDNYGYTF.